The 14 T cell receptor beta chains in this list originate from one sample, sequenced in a study of somatic mutations in cytotoxic T cells in rheumatoid arthritis. Some clones are missing from TCRdb's copy, which holds only in-frame ones; the method was immunoSEQ multiplex PCR. The sample has 15,000 or so clones; roughly 86% are singletons. The material sequenced was CD8+ T cells sorted from blood. These receptors were obtained from a woman in her fifties or sixties with rheumatoid arthritis.

The chain joins TRBV7-3 to TRBJ2-3; the D gene is possibly TRBD2 (5 bases). V gave up 0 bases and J gave up 0 bases, with 7 bases separating them. The CDR3 extends over 15 amino acids. The germline gives CDR1 SGHTA, CDR2 FQGTGA. The CDR3 DNA is TGTGCCAGCAGCTTAACCGGCGGGAGCACAGATACGCAGTATTTT. This sequence encodes CASSLTGGSTDTQYF.

The rearrangement links TRBV2 to TRBJ1-1; no clear D. Trimming pared 10 bases from V and 0 bases from J, leaving 9 bases between. The CDR3 runs to 12 residues. Germline V gene lookup returns CDR1 SNHLY and CDR2 FYNNEI. The CDR3: CATSKLNTEAFF. In nucleotides, the CDR3 is TGTGCCACGAGTAAACTGAACACTGAAGCTTTCTTT.

The chain carries TRBV2 and TRBJ2-7; 9 bases are shared with TRBD1. Germline V gene lookup returns CDR1 SNHLY and CDR2 FYNNEI. J gave up 6 bases and V 11 bases, and 8 bases lay outside the gene matches. The CDR3 totals 12 residues. The DNA for the CDR3 is TGTGCCGGGAACAGGGGGCGATCCGAGCAGTACTTC. Protein product: CAGNRGRSEQYF.

This clone has more than one count but fewer than ten. The rearrangement uses TRBV30 and TRBJ1-2; TRBD1 matches 7 bases. Losses at the gene ends were 3 bases for V and 8 bases for J; bases not matched to a gene: 3. Germline lookup yields CDR1 GTSNPN and CDR2 SVGIG (reference sequence). CDR3 length: 11 residues. The DNA for the CDR3 is TGTGCCTGGAGCTTAGGGGGCGGCTACACCTTC. It translates to CAWSLGGGYTF. The variable domain in full, completed from reference TRBV30 and TRBJ1-2, reads SQTIHQWPATLVQPVGSPLSLECTVEGTSNPNLYWYRQAAGRGLQLLFYSVGIGQISSEVPQNLSASRPQDRQFILSSKKLLLSDSGFYLCAWSLGGGYTFGSGTRLTVV.

This clone occurred once. V gene TRBV9 combines with J gene TRBJ2-7; D possibly corresponds to TRBD2 (6 bases). Per the germline V gene, CDR1 is SGDLS and CDR2 is YYNGEE. The length of the CDR3 is 16 residues. V lost 0 bases, J lost 6 bases, and 19 bases lay in between. The CDR3 here is CASSVGVSGTLLEQYF. The CDR3 DNA reads TGTGCCAGCAGCGTAGGCGTCTCGGGGACTCTCCTCGAGCAGTACTTC.

This chain uses TRBV29-1 with TRBJ1-2; no clear D gene. V was pared by 3 bases and J by 0 bases, with 8 bases between. This CDR3 contains 13 residues. CDR1 is SQVTM and CDR2 is ANQGSEA in the germline V gene. CDR3 region: CSVEHSTNYGYTF. The CDR3 coding sequence is TGCAGCGTTGAGCACAGTACTAACTATGGCTACACCTTC.

This clone has a handful of counts. The chain combines TRBV2 with TRBJ1-4, with D unclear. The CDR3 has 11 residues. V gave up 1 base and J gave up 7 bases, with 1 base separating them. CDR1 SNHLY and CDR2 FYNNEI come from the germline V gene. The chain's CDR3 is CASSEGEKLFF. DNA of the CDR3: TGTGCCAGCAGTGAAGGTGAAAAACTGTTTTTT. The full variable domain, with the rest looked up from reference TRBV2 and TRBJ1-4, is EPEVTQTPSHQVTQMGQEVILRCVPISNHLYFYWYRQILGQKVEFLVSFYNNEISEKSEIFDDQFSVERPDGSNFTLKIRSTKLEDSAMYFCASSEGEKLFFGSGTQLSVL.

CDR3 coding DNA: TGTGCCAGCAGCGACGAGACTAGTCCCACAGATACGCAGTATTTT. Translation gives CASSDETSPTDTQYF. This sequence joins TRBV6-4 and TRBJ2-3; D is perhaps TRBD2 (6 bases). V was cut by 6 bases and J by 2 bases, with 15 bases left in between. The germline gives CDR1 MRHNA, CDR2 SNTAGT. This CDR3 spans 15 amino acids.

The chain links TRBV7-9 to TRBJ2-7; TRBD1 agrees at 7 bases. The germline CDR1 and CDR2 sequences are SEHNR and FQNEAQ (reference sequence). This CDR3 is 15 amino acids long. Losses at the gene ends were 6 bases for V and 5 bases for J; bases not matched to a gene: 13. CDR3 protein: CASRKTQGVSDEQYF. CDR3 bases: TGTGCCAGCAGAAAAACGCAGGGGGTCAGTGACGAGCAGTACTTC.

The V call is TRBV5-4, the J call TRBJ2-5, with D possibly TRBD2 on 5 matching bases. Germline loops: CDR1 SGHNT, CDR2 YYREEE (reference sequence). The ends were cut back, 4 bases at V and 0 bases at J, with 7 bases in the middle. The CDR3 is 13 residues long. Here the CDR3 DNA reads TGTGCCAGCAGCGAGGGAAACCAAGAGACCCAGTACTTC. Encoded protein: CASSEGNQETQYF.

J is TRBJ2-7 and V is TRBV6-5, with no clear D. The CDR3 runs to 14 residues. Trimming took off 0 bases at V and 1 base at J, with 7 bases between the two ends. CDR1 and CDR2 from the germline V gene are MNHEY and SVGAGI. As DNA, the CDR3 is TGTGCCAGCAGTTACTCGACCCCATCCTACGAGCAGTACTTC. It yields the protein CASSYSTPSYEQYF.

This rearrangement joins TRBV9 to TRBJ2-3; possibly TRBD1 for D (5 bases). The germline V gene encodes CDR1 SGDLS and CDR2 YYNGEE. This CDR3 is built from 13 residues. V was pared by 3 bases and J by 7 bases, with 12 bases between. CDR3 sequence reads: CASSGPRVHTQYF. The CDR3 DNA reads TGTGCCAGCAGCGGCCCCAGGGTCCATACGCAGTATTTT. Looking up the rest from reference TRBV9 and TRBJ2-3 gives the full variable domain: DSGVTQTPKHLITATGQRVTLRCSPRSGDLSVYWYQQSLDQGLQFLIQYYNGEERAKGNILERFSAQQFPDLHSELNLSSLELGDSALYFCASSGPRVHTQYFGPGTRLTVL.

V gene TRBV6-5 combines with J gene TRBJ2-1, with TRBD1 identical over 8 bases. Losses at the gene ends were 2 bases for V and 8 bases for J; bases not matched to a gene: 5. This CDR3 is 14 amino acids long. Germline V CDR1 and CDR2: MNHEY, SVGAGI. CDR3 in amino acids: CASSYGQGIYEQFF. CDR3 nucleotides: TGTGCCAGCAGTTACGGACAGGGTATATATGAGCAGTTCTTC.

V gene TRBV7-2 combines with J gene TRBJ2-5; TRBD1 might be the D (5 bases). Per germline, CDR1 SGHTA and CDR2 FQGNSA. The V end was cut by 5 bases, the J end by 5 bases, with 21 bases between. CDR3 length: 16 amino acids. The CDR3 loop reads CASSHRRQPKGETQYF. CDR3 DNA sequence: TGTGCCAGCAGCCACAGGCGGCAGCCTAAGGGGGAGACCCAGTACTTC.